This T cell receptor (beta chain) comes out of a study of cytotoxic CD8 clonotypes in ibrutinib-treated CLL. Background on the study: Recorded responses included 24 partial and 2 complete; following median about 68 months, approximately 15 stayed remitted and about 12 progressed. Each sample contained, on average, 255,043 productive templates and 75,000 to 100,000 productive rearrangements. General study points: At the start, clonality exceeded age-matched healthy donors and followed circulating CD8+ T-cell counts.

CDR3 length equals 15 residues. Germline CDR1 reads LNHDA; CDR2 reads SQIVND (reference sequence). V gave up 0 bases and J gave up 10 bases; unmatched junction bases: 6. The repertoire was sequenced with immunoSEQ multiplex PCR; TCRdb's copy has only in-frame clones and lacks some. The sample has about 68,000 clones, 68% seen once. This clone was found a few times. Its antigen is unknown. Genomic DNA in a quantity of 1.5 to 2 micrograms was derived from cryopreserved PBMCs for TCR beta libraries. The sample consisted of PBMCs, taken after 12 months of ibrutinib treatment. This chain links TRBV19 with TRBJ1-6, with 7 bases lining up with TRBD1. The sequence was obtained from a human donor with chronic lymphocytic leukemia. The CDR3 here is CASSIDSRQGSPLHF. CDR3 DNA: TGTGCCAGTAGTATAGACTCTCGACAGGGATCACCCCTCCACTTT.